These 7 T cell receptor beta chains were sequenced from one sample in a study of T cell responses to AZD1222 COVID-19 vaccine. Method: immunoSEQ multiplex PCR; TCRdb's copy keeps in-frame clones and lacks some. The sample lists about 140,000 clones, approximately 91% occurring once. The sequencing here drew on peripheral blood, taken 28 days after the second AZD1222 dose. The source of these receptors is an adult who received the AZD1222 COVID-19 vaccine.

This clone was seen only once. V gene TRBV7-6 combines with J gene TRBJ1-5; possibly TRBD1 for D (5 bases). With 8 bases removed from V and 5 bases from J, the gap between germline ends came to 10 bases. The germline CDR1 and CDR2 sequences are SGHVS and FNYEAQ. This CDR3 has 12 residues. The CDR3 sequence is CASGTLDQPQHF. The CDR3 DNA reads TGTGCCAGCGGGACCCTGGATCAGCCCCAGCATTTT.

The chain couples TRBV29-1 to TRBJ1-4, with TRBD1 identical over 8 bases. This CDR3 contains 14 residues. The ends lost 4 bases at V and 6 bases at J; junction bases unmatched: 7. Germline CDR1 SQVTM, CDR2 ANQGSEA. CDR3 sequence: CSVVGQGSYEKLFF. As DNA, the CDR3 is TGCAGCGTTGTCGGACAGGGCAGTTATGAAAAACTGTTTTTT. Variable domain in full (rest from reference TRBV29-1 and TRBJ1-4): SAVISQKPSRDICQRGTSLTIQCQVDSQVTMMFWYRQQPGQSLTLIATANQGSEATYESGFVIDKFPISRPNLTFSTLTVSNMSPEDSSIYLCSVVGQGSYEKLFFGSGTQLSVL.

The chain has TRBV6-5 and TRBJ2-7; D may be TRBD1 or TRBD2 (5 bases each). Trimming stripped 4 bases from V and 4 bases from J, with 11 bases between. CDR1 and CDR2 from the germline V gene are MNHEY and SVGAGI. This CDR3 has 13 amino acids. CDR3 DNA sequence: TGTGCCAGCAGTTCGGGACGGATTTACGAGCAGTACTTC. This sequence encodes CASSSGRIYEQYF.

The chain combines TRBV3-1 (or the pseudogene TRBV3-2) with TRBJ1-6, with 9 bases matching TRBD1. CDR3 size: 15 residues. Germline V lookup: CDR1 LGHDT, CDR2 YNNKEL (reference sequence). Trimming at V came to 3 bases and at J to 3 bases, leaving 0 bases not matched to a gene. The CDR3 reads CASSQGQGYNSPLHF. The CDR3 DNA sequence: TGTGCCAGCAGCCAGGGACAGGGCTATAATTCACCCCTCCACTTT.

V usage is TRBV9 and J usage is TRBJ2-1; TRBD2 matches at 7 bases. V gave up 4 bases and J gave up 2 bases; unmatched junction bases: 6. Germline CDR1 is SGDLS and CDR2 is YYNGEE. The CDR3 has 15 residues. CDR3 nucleotide sequence: TGTGCCAGCAGCCCCGCCCTAGCGGCCTACAATGAGCAGTTCTTC. Its protein is CASSPALAAYNEQFF.

This clone was seen only once. The chain has TRBV10-1 and TRBJ2-3; 8 bases are shared with TRBD2. J was trimmed by 2 bases and V by 6 bases; bases with no gene match: 7. Germline assignment: CDR1 WNHNN and CDR2 SYGVQD (reference sequence). The CDR3 consists of 15 residues. As DNA, the CDR3 is TGCGCCAGCAGGCTTAGCGGGGAGTTCACAGATACGCAGTATTTT. Translation: CASRLSGEFTDTQYF.

J is TRBJ1-5 and V is TRBV6-2 or TRBV6-3; D is ambiguous. Germline V lookup: CDR1 MNHEY, CDR2 SVGEGT. CDR3 length: 14 residues. Trimming left V 5 bases short and J 7 bases short, with 15 bases between. CDR3: CASSQEAAWQPQHF. As DNA, the CDR3 is TGTGCCAGCAGTCAAGAAGCGGCATGGCAGCCCCAGCATTTT.